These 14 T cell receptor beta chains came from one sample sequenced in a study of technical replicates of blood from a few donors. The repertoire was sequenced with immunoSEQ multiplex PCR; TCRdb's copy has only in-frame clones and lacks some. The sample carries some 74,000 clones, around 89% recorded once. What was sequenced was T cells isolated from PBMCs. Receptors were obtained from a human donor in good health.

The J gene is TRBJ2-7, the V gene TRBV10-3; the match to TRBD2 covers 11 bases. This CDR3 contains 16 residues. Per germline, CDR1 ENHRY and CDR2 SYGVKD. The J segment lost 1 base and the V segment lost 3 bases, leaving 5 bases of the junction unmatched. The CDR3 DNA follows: TGTGCCATCAGTGAACTAGCGGGAGCAAGGTCCTACGAGCAGTACTTC. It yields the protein CAISELAGARSYEQYF.

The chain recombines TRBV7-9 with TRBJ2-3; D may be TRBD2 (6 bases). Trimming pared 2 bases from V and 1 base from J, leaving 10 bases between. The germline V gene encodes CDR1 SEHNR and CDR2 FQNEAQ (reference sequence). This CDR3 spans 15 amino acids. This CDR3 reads CASSLRDLGTDTQYF. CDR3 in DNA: TGTGCCAGCAGCTTAAGGGACTTAGGCACAGATACGCAGTATTTT.

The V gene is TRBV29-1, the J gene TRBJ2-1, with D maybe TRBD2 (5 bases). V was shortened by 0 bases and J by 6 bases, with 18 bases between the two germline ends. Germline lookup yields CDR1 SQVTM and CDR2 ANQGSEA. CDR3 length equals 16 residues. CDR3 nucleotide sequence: TGCAGCGTTGAAGATCTAAGCGGTCTAGCCGGCAATGAGCAGTTCTTC. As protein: CSVEDLSGLAGNEQFF.

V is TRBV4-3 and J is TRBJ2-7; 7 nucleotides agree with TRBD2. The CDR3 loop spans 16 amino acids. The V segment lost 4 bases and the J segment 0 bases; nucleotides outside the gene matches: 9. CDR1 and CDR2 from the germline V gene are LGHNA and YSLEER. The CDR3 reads CASSRPPLASSYEQYF. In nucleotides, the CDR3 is TGCGCCAGCAGCCGCCCCCCACTAGCGAGCTCCTACGAGCAGTACTTC.

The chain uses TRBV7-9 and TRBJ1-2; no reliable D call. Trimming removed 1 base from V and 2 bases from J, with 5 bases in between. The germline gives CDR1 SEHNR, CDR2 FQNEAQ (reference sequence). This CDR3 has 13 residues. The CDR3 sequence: CASSLVENYGYTF. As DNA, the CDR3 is TGTGCCAGCAGCTTAGTAGAAAACTATGGCTACACCTTC.

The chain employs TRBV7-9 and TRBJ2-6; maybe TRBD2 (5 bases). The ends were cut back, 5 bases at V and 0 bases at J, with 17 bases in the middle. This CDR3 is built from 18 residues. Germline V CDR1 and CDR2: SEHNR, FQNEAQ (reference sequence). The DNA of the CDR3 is TGTGCCAGCAGCGCGCCGGACGGGGAAATCTCTGGGGCCAACGTCCTGACTTTC. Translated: CASSAPDGEISGANVLTF.

CDR3 in amino acids: CAWGDGGQGNTEAFF. DNA of the CDR3: TGTGCCTGGGGGGACGGGGGACAGGGAAACACTGAAGCTTTCTTT. This chain joins TRBV30 and TRBJ1-1; 9 bases match TRBD1. Per germline, CDR1 GTSNPN and CDR2 SVGIG (reference sequence). V shed 5 bases and J 2 bases; nucleotides not matched to a gene: 9. The CDR3 length is 15 residues.

DNA of the CDR3: TGTGCCACCGCGTCGTTCTCTCGGGCAGATACGCAGTATTTT. It is translated as CATASFSRADTQYF. The rearrangement joins TRBV28 to TRBJ2-3; D gene uncertain. CDR3 length: 14 residues. The germline CDR1 and CDR2 sequences are MDHEN and SYDVKM. V lost 10 bases and J 4 bases, leaving 18 bases between the germline ends. Complete variable domain (other parts from reference TRBV28 and TRBJ2-3): DVKVTQSSRYLVKRTGEKVFLECVQDMDHENMFWYRQDPGLGLRLIYFSYDVKMKEKGDIPEGYSVSREKKERFSLILESASTNQTSMYLCATASFSRADTQYFGPGTRLTVL.

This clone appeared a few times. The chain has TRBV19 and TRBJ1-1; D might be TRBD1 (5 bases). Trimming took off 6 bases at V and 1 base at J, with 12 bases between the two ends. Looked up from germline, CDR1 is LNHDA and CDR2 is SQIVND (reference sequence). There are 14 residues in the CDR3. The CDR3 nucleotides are TGTGCCAGTAGCCCAAGGGGCGGGAACACTGAAGCTTTCTTT. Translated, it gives CASSPRGGNTEAFF. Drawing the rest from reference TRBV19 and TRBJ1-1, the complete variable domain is DGGITQSPKYLFRKEGQNVTLSCEQNLNHDAMYWYRQDPGQGLRLIYYSQIVNDFQKGDIAEGYSVSREKKESFPLTVTSAQKNPTAFYLCASSPRGGNTEAFFGQGTRLTVV.

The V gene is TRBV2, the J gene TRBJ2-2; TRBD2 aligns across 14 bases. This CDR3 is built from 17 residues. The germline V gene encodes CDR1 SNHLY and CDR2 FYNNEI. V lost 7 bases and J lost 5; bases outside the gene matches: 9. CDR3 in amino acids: CASTTRLAGGVTGELFF. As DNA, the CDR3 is TGTGCCAGCACGACGAGACTAGCGGGAGGGGTGACCGGGGAGCTGTTTTTT.

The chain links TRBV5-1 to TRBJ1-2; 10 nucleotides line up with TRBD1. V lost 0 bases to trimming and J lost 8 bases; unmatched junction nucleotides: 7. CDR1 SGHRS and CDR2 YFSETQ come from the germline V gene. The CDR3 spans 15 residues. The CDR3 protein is CASSLEGQGLGGYTF. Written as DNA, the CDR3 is TGCGCCAGCAGCTTGGAGGGACAGGGGTTGGGGGGCTACACCTTC.

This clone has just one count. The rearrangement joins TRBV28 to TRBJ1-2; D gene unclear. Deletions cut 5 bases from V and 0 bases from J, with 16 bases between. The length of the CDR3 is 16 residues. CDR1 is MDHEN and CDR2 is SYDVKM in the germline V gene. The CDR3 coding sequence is TGTGCCAGCAGTCCCCACGGTCCTGCTACTAACTATGGCTACACCTTC. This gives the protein CASSPHGPATNYGYTF.

The CDR3: CSAEPIGGTGELFF. The CDR3 nucleotides read TGCAGCGCCGAGCCTATAGGGGGCACCGGGGAGCTGTTTTTT. The chain joins TRBV29-1 to TRBJ2-2; the D gene is possibly TRBD1 (6 bases). Germline CDR1 reads SQVTM; CDR2 reads ANQGSEA. This CDR3 has 14 amino acids. Trimming left V 7 bases short and J 4 bases short, with 16 bases between.

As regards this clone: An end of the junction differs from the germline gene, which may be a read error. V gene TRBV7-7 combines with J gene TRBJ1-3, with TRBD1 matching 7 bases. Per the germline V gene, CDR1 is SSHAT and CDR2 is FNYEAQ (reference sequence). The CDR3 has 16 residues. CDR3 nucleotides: TGTGCTAGCAGCTCTAGGAGGGGGCACTCTGGAAACACCATATATTTT. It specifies CASSSRRGHSGNTIYF.